Below, 8 T cell receptor beta chains from the same sample are listed, as sequenced in a study of molecular identifiers for immune sequencing clone quantification. TCRdb re-called the PCR reads with MiXCR, one entry per CDR3 protein. Of approximately 680,000 distinct CDR3 sequences in the sample, roughly 27% were seen once. Sequenced input: naive CD8+ T cells from blood, with Jurkat cell RNA spiked in. Subset defined: FACS-sorted CD8+CD4-CCR7+CD45RA+ naive T cells. The receptors derive from a human donor in good health. Some libraries in this study had Jurkat cell RNA spiked in.

The table lists this clonotype with a count of one. CDR3 nucleotides: TGCGCCAGCAGCTTCGGAGAAGGCTACGAGCAGTACTTC. Encoded protein: CASSFGEGYEQYF. The gene calls are TRBV5-1 and TRBJ2-7; D is undetermined. Trimming left V 2 bases short and J 3 bases short, with 9 bases between. Germline CDR1 and CDR2: SGHRS and YFSETQ. The length of the CDR3 is 13 residues.

The chain employs TRBV12-3 or TRBV12-4 and TRBJ2-7; 11 positions agree with TRBD1. Trimming took 7 bases from V and 6 from J; bases not matched to a gene: 5. The CDR3 is 13 residues long. CDR3 in DNA: TGTGCCAGCAATATTGGGACAGGGGGCGAGCAGTACTTC. It translates to CASNIGTGGEQYF.

This clonotype was found a few times. In DNA form, the CDR3 reads TGCGCCAGCAGTGAGTCGTCTAGCGGGAGGGCCGGAGAGACCCAGTACTTC. It yields the protein CASSESSSGRAGETQYF. The chain links TRBV10-1 to TRBJ2-5, with 12 nucleotides matching TRBD2. CDR3 size: 17 residues. The trim removed 0 bases at V and 4 bases at J, leaving 6 bases unmatched. Germline V lookup: CDR1 WNHNN, CDR2 SYGVQD (reference sequence).

V gene TRBV7-2 combines with J gene TRBJ2-7, with 8 bases lining up with TRBD2. In germline, CDR1 is SGHTA, CDR2 FQGNSA. The length of the CDR3 is 14 residues. Trimming took 8 bases from V and 2 from J; bases not matched to a gene: 8. The CDR3: CASGEAGAPYEQYF. In DNA, the CDR3 is TGTGCCAGCGGGGAAGCGGGGGCCCCCTACGAGCAGTACTTC.

This clonotype was counted many times. The chain recombines TRBV24-1 with TRBJ1-5; the D is unclear. CDR1 and CDR2 from the germline V gene are KGHDR and SFDVKD. The CDR3 covers 14 residues. The ends were cut back, 5 bases at V and 1 base at J, with 8 bases in the middle. The CDR3 bases are TGTGCCACCAGTGCTTCGGGGAGCAATCAGCCCCAGCATTTT. Protein product: CATSASGSNQPQHF.

V usage is TRBV30 and J usage is TRBJ2-3; 13 positions match TRBD2. Unmatched junction bases numbered 4, after V lost 2 bases and J lost 2 bases. Germline V gene data show CDR1 as GTSNPN and CDR2 as SVGIG (reference sequence). The CDR3 spans 16 residues. This CDR3 reads CAWSTGTSGTTDTQYF. The CDR3, as DNA: TGTGCCTGGAGTACCGGGACTAGCGGGACCACAGATACGCAGTATTTT.

The sample holds a few counts of this clonotype. V and J are TRBV19 and TRBJ1-5; D unclear. Germline CDR1 and CDR2: LNHDA and SQIVND (reference sequence). This CDR3 contains 16 residues. V lost 3 bases and J lost 5, with 17 bases in between. For the CDR3, the DNA is TGTGCCAGTAGTATCGGTCACATGCCTGGAGATCAGCCCCAGCATTTT. This gives the protein CASSIGHMPGDQPQHF.

This clonotype has a handful of counts. The chain joins TRBV19 to TRBJ2-1, with D unresolved. The CDR3 covers 10 residues. The germline V and J ends were trimmed by 5 bases and 10 bases, with 6 bases remaining between them. The germline CDR1 and CDR2 sequences are LNHDA and SQIVND (reference sequence). DNA for the CDR3: TGTGCCAGTAGTTCCCAGGAGCAGTTCTTC. Its translation is CASSSQEQFF.